The 10 T cell receptor beta chains below come from one sample, sequenced in a study of blood T cells in healthy people across ages. Using a J-beta primer mix together with a sample-barcoded 5' primer, a second PCR was run for roughly 6 to 11 cycles. TCRdb reanalysed the 5' RACE reads using MiXCR and keeps one entry per CDR3 protein. Found here are about 1.5 million distinct CDR3 sequences, less than 45% of them singletons; the top ten hold more than 4%. Material for sequencing was blood. Receptor source: a woman under 30 in good health.

In its sample, this clonotype was seen a few times. The chain couples TRBV29-1 to TRBJ2-7; TRBD1 is a possible D gene (6 bases). Trimming took 5 bases from V and 2 from J, leaving 19 bases between them. Germline V lookup: CDR1 SQVTM, CDR2 ANQGSEA. The CDR3 length is 15 residues. The CDR3 is CSVKQGPDGAYEQYF. The CDR3 nucleotides are TGCAGCGTTAAACAGGGCCCCGACGGGGCCTACGAGCAGTACTTC.

Comment on this clonotype: The junction departs from germline at one end; a sequencing error may be responsible. V gene TRBV7-3 combines with J gene TRBJ2-7; D unclear. The CDR3 has 13 residues. CDR1 is SGHTA, CDR2 FQGTGA, per germline. The CDR3 sequence: CASSVTRNNEQYF. CDR3 in DNA: TGTGCCAGCAGCGTAACCAGGAACAATGAGCAGTACTTC.

The chain carries TRBV29-1 and TRBJ2-3; D is unresolved. The germline V and J ends were trimmed by 7 bases and 3 bases, with 14 bases remaining between them. This CDR3 is 13 amino acids long. Germline V CDR1 and CDR2: SQVTM, ANQGSEA. The CDR3 region has the DNA TGCAGCGCCGGTACGGTTTTGACAGATACGCAGTATTTT. As protein: CSAGTVLTDTQYF.

The chain combines TRBV12-3 or TRBV12-4 with TRBJ2-1; D is possibly TRBD1 (5 bases). The J call could be wrong; TRBJ2-7 is a better fit for the DNA end. The CDR3 sequence is 14 residues long. CDR3 coding DNA: TGTGCCAGCAGCCGTCCCCCAGGGTACAATGAGCAGTACTTC. Amino acids: CASSRPPGYNEQYF.

This clonotype was observed a few times. V gene TRBV20-1 combines with J gene TRBJ2-3; 7 bases match TRBD1. Per germline, CDR1 DFQATT and CDR2 SNEGSKA (reference sequence). V shed 4 bases, J shed 2 bases, and the junction held 18 bases outside the gene matches. CDR3 size: 18 residues. The CDR3 DNA reads as TGCAGTGCTAAGTCCCCCAGACAGGACAGGAATCCCACAGATACGCAGTATTTT. This codes for CSAKSPRQDRNPTDTQYF.

The chain couples TRBV9 to TRBJ1-5; D is uncertain. CDR1 is SGDLS and CDR2 is YYNGEE in the germline V gene. Trimming took 0 bases from V and 6 from J, leaving 10 bases between them. This CDR3 has 14 residues. As DNA, the CDR3 is TGTGCCAGCAGCGTAGGTCCGACGGGTCAGCCCCAGCATTTT. It is translated as CASSVGPTGQPQHF.

The chain combines TRBV29-1 with TRBJ2-1, with 9 bases lining up with TRBD1. The CDR3 is made up of 15 amino acids. Germline-derived CDR1 and CDR2 are SQVTM and ANQGSEA. V gave up 6 bases and J gave up 0 bases; unmatched junction bases: 6. CDR3 DNA: TGCAGCGTCCGGGACAGGGATGCCTCCTACAATGAGCAGTTCTTC. Translating it yields CSVRDRDASYNEQFF.

This clonotype was seen more than once but under ten times. The chain joins TRBV12-3 or TRBV12-4 to TRBJ2-1, with D perhaps given as TRBD1 or TRBD2 (5 bases each). Trimming removed 6 bases at V and 4 bases at J, with 19 bases between. The CDR3 is 16 residues long. The CDR3, as DNA: TGTGCCAGCAGGGAACCCAGGGAGAGCCGTTACAATGAGCAGTTCTTC. Amino acid sequence: CASREPRESRYNEQFF.

This clonotype showed up just a few times. The CDR3 region has the DNA TGTGCCACCTCGTTCGGTTATGGCTACACCTTC. Its protein product is CATSFGYGYTF. The J gene is TRBJ1-2, the V gene TRBV6-5; no clear D gene. V lost 10 bases to trimming and J lost 5 bases, with 11 bases between them. The CDR3 spans 11 residues. Germline CDR1 MNHEY, CDR2 SVGAGI.

The chain links TRBV20-1 to TRBJ2-7; D gene uncertain. Germline values: CDR1 DFQATT, CDR2 SNEGSKA (reference sequence). The CDR3 length is 13 residues. The ends were cut back, 3 bases at V and 3 bases at J, with 12 bases in the middle. The CDR3 loop reads CSARGSRVYEQYF. The CDR3 nucleotides read TGCAGTGCTAGGGGTTCCAGAGTCTACGAGCAGTACTTC.